This T cell receptor beta chain derives from a study of human T cells and chemical hapten exposure. Described time point: pre-sensitization, week 0. Regarding treatment: therapeutic diphenylcyclopropenone sensitization with weekly scalp DPC. V gave up 4 bases and J gave up 0 bases, with 7 bases separating them. The germline gives CDR1 MDHEN, CDR2 SYDVKM. The CDR3 is 13 residues long. This clonotype has ten or more counts. Via MiXCR, TCRdb re-called the RACE reads, giving one row per CDR3 protein. The sample lists 250,000 or so distinct CDR3 sequences; around 9.3% were seen once. The chain recombines TRBV28 with TRBJ2-7; D gene unclear. This material consisted of whole blood, taken in connection with sensitization to the hapten diphenylcyclopropenone (DPC). This sequence originates from a woman in her thirties or forties with alopecia areata. Some clones in this sample may be carry-over from other donors' samples. CDR3 DNA sequence: TGTGCCAGCAGTTCCGTAAGCTCCTACGAGCAGTACTTC. Translation gives CASSSVSSYEQYF.